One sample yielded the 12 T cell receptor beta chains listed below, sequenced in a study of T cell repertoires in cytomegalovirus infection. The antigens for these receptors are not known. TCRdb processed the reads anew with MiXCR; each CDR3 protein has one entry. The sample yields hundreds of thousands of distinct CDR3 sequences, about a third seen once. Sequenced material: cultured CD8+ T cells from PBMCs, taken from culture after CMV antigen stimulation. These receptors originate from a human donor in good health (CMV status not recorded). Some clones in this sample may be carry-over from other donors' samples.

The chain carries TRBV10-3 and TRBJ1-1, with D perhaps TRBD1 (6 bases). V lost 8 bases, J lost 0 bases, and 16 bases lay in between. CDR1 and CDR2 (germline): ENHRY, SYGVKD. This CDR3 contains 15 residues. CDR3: CAIRTPTGLNTEAFF. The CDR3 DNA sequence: TGTGCCATCCGAACCCCGACAGGACTGAACACTGAAGCTTTCTTT.

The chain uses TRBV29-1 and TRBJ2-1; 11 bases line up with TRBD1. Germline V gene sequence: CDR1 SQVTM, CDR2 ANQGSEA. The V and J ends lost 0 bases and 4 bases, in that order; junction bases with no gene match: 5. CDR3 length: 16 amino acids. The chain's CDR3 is CSVEDTDRGPYNEQFF. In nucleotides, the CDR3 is TGCAGCGTTGAAGATACGGACAGGGGGCCATACAATGAGCAGTTCTTC.

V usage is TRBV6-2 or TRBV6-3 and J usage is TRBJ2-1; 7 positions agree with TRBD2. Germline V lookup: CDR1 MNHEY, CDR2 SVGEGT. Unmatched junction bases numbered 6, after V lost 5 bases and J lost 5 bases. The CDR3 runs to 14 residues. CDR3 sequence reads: CASSDQAGNNEQFF. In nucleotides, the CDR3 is TGTGCCAGCAGTGACCAAGCGGGAAACAATGAGCAGTTCTTC.

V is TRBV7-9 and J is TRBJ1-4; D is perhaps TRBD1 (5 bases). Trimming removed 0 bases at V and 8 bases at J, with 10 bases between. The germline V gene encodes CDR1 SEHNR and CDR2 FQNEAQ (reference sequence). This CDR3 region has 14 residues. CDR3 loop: CASSLARDEEKLFF. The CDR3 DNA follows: TGTGCCAGCAGCTTAGCCAGGGATGAAGAAAAACTGTTTTTT.

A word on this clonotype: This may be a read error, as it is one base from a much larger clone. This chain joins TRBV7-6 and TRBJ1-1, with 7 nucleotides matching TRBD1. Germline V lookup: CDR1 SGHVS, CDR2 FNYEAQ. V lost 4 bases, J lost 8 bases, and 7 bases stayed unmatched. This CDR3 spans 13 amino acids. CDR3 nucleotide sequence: TGTGCCAGCAGCTCAGGGCAGGACAGGGAAGCTTTCTTT. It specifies CASSSGQDREAFF.

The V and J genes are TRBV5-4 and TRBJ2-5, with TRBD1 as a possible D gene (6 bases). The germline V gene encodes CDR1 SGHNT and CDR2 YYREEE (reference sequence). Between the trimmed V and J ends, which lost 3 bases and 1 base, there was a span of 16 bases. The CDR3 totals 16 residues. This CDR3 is CASSSTMTGPQETQYF. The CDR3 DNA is TGTGCCAGCAGCTCGACTATGACAGGCCCCCAAGAGACCCAGTACTTC.

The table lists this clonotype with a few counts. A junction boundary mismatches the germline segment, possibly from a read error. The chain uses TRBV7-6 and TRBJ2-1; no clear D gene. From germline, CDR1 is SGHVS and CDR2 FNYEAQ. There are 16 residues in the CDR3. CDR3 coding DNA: TGTGCTAGCAGTCCTTTACCCCAGAGCTCCTACAATGAGCAGTTCTTC. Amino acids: CASSPLPQSSYNEQFF.

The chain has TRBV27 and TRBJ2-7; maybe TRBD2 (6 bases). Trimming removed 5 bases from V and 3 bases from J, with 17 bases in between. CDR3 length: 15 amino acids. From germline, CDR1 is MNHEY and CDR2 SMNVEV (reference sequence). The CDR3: CASSPLGGTIYEQYF. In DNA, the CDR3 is TGTGCCAGCAGTCCTCTGGGGGGAACTATCTACGAGCAGTACTTC.

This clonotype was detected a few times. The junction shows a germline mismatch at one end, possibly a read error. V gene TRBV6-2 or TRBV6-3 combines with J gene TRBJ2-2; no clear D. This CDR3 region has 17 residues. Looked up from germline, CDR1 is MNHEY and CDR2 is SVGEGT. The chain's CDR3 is CASNYAIGLRNTGELFF. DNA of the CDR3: TGTGCCAGCAATTACGCTATCGGGCTTCGCAACACCGGGGAGCTGTTTTTT.

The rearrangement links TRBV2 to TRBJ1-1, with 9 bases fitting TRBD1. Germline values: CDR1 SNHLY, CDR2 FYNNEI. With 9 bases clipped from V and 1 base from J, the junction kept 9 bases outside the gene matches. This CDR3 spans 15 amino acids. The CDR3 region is CASTGGTLSNTEAFF. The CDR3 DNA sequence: TGTGCCAGTACAGGGGGCACCCTTTCGAACACTGAAGCTTTCTTT.

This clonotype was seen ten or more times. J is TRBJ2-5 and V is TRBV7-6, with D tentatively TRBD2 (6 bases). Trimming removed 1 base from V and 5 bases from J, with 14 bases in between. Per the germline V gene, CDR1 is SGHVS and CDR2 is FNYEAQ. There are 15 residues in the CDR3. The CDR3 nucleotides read TGTGCCAGCAGCTTAGAACCGTCACGGGGGGAGACCCAGTACTTC. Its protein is CASSLEPSRGETQYF. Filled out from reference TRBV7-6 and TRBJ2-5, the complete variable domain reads GAGVSQSPRYKVTKRGQDVALRCDPISGHVSLYWYRQALGQGPEFLTYFNYEAQQDKSGLPNDRFSAERPEGSISTLTIQRTEQRDSAMYRCASSLEPSRGETQYFGPGTRLLVL.

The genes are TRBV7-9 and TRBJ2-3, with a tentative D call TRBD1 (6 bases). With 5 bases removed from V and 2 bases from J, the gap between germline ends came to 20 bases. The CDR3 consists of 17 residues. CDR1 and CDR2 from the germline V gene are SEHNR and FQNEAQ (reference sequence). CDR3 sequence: CASSPTAGRGFTDTQYF. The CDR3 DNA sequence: TGTGCCAGCAGCCCCACGGCTGGCAGGGGCTTCACAGATACGCAGTATTTT.